The T cell receptor (beta chain) described here comes from a study of control samples from healthy donors and cancer patients. The data were produced by immunoSEQ multiplex PCR, yet TCRdb's version contains in-frame clones alone and is incomplete. This repertoire shows about 51,000 clones, roughly nine tenths found once; its top ten account for roughly 1.5%. Trimming took 5 bases from V and 3 from J; bases not matched to a gene: 5. CDR3 length: 14 amino acids. CDR1 and CDR2 (germline): LGHDT, YNNKEL (reference sequence). V is TRBV3-1 (or the pseudogene TRBV3-2) and J is TRBJ2-3; 7 bases are a match to TRBD1. This TCR came from a man between 35 and 55 years old with colorectal cancer. Sequencing was carried out using PBMCs. The CDR3, as DNA: TGTGCCAGCAGCAAGGGGGCGTCGACAGATACGCAGTATTTT. The encoded protein is CASSKGASTDTQYF.